This T cell receptor (beta chain) was sequenced in a study of blood T cell repertoires in COVID-19. Whole-study context: COVID-19 samples, acute and convalescent, were from the United States, Italy and Spain. PBMCs, B-cell-depleted T cells, or T cells were the source of the cDNA or gDNA that made up the material.

Authors' processing steps: It was from reference gene primer amplification that nucleated cell counts were estimated. TCRdb's table, derived via immunoSEQ multiplex PCR, lists solely in-frame clones and lacks some. V and J calls and clone size are given by that table; D and trimming were obtained from the DNA. Here the sample spans roughly 230,000 clones, 81% being singletons. Germline V gene lookup returns CDR1 MNHNY and CDR2 SVGAGI (reference sequence). The V end was cut by 4 bases, the J end by 2 bases, with 12 bases between. The CDR3 extends over 15 amino acids. The chain employs TRBV6-6 and TRBJ1-3; the D is unclear. This sequence originates from an elderly woman with acute or convalescent COVID-19. Material for sequencing was peripheral blood. DNA for the CDR3: TGTGCCAGCAGTTTCGACACCCGAGCTGGAAACACCATATATTTT. It codes for CASSFDTRAGNTIYF.